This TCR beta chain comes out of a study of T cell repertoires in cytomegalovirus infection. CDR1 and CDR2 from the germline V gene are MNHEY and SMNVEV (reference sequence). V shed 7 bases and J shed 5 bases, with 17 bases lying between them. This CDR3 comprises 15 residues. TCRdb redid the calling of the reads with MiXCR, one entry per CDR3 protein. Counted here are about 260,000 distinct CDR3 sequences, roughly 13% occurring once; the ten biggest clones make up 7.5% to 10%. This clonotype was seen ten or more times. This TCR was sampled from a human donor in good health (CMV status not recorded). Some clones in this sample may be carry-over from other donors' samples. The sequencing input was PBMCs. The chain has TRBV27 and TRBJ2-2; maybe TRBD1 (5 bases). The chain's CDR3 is CASTPRQGVTGELFF. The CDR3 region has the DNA TGTGCCAGCACTCCCCGGCAAGGGGTAACCGGGGAGCTGTTTTTT.